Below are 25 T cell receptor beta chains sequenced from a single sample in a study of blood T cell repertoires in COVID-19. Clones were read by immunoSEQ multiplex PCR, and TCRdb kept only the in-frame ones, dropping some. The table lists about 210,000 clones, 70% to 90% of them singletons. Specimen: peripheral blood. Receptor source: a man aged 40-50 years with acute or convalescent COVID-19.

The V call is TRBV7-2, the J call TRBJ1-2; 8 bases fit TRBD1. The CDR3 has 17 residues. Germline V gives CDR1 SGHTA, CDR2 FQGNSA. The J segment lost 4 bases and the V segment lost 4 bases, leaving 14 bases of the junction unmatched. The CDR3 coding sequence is TGTGCCAGCAGCTCCAGGGGAGGGGCAGGGGGCGGCTATGGCTACACCTTC. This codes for CASSSRGGAGGGYGYTF.

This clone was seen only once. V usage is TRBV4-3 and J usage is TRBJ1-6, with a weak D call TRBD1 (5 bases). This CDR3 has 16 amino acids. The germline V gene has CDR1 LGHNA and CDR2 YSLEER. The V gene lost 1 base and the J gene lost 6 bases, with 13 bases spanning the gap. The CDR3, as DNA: TGCGCCAGCAGCCAAGTGTTGGCACAGGTTAATTCACCCCTCCACTTT. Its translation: CASSQVLAQVNSPLHF.

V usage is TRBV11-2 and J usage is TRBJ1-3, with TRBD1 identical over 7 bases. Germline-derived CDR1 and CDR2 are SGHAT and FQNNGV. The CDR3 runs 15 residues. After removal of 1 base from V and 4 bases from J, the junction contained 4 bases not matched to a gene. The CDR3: CASSLGQGEGNTIYF. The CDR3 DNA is TGTGCCAGCAGCTTAGGCCAGGGGGAAGGAAACACCATATATTTT.

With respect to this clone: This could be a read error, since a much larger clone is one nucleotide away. The CDR3 loop is CASSPLAGSTDTQYF. For the CDR3, the DNA is TGTGCCAGCAGCCCACTAGCGGGGAGCACAGATACGCAGTATTTT. This chain uses TRBV13 with TRBJ2-3; 10 nucleotides agree with TRBD2. Per germline, CDR1 PRHDT and CDR2 FYEKMQ (reference sequence). CDR3 length equals 15 residues. With V trimmed by 5 bases and J by 0 bases, 2 bases remained unmatched.

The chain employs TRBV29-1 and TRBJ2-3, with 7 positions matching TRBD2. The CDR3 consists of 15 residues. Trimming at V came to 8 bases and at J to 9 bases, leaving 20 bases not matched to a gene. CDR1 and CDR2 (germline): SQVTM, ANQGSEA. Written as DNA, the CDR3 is TGCAGCACCCGACGGGAGGTTTCCCGGGGAGAGACGCAGTATTTT. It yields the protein CSTRREVSRGETQYF.

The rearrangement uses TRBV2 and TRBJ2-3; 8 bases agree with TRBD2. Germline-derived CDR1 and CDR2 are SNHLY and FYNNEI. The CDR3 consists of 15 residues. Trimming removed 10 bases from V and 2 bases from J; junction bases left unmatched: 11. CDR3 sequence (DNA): TGTGCCACCGGAGCTGAGCGGGGGTACACAGATACGCAGTATTTT. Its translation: CATGAERGYTDTQYF.

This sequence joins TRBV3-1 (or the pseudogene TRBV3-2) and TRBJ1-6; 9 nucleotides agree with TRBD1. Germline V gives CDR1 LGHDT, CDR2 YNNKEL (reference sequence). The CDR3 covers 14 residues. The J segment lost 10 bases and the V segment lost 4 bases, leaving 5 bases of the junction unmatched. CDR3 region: CASSPTGGRSPLHF. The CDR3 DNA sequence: TGTGCCAGCAGCCCGACAGGGGGAAGGTCACCCCTCCACTTT.

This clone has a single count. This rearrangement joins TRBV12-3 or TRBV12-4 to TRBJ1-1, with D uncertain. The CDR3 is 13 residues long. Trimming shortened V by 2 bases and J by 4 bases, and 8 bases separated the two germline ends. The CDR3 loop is CASSLRVVTEAFF. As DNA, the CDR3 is TGTGCCAGCAGTTTACGGGTGGTCACTGAAGCTTTCTTT.

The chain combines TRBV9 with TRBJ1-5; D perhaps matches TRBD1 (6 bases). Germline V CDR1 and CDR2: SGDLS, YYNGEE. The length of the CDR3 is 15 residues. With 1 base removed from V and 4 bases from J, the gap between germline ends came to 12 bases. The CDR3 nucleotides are TGTGCCAGCAGCGTATACAGGGCTCCTAATCAGCCCCAGCATTTT. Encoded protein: CASSVYRAPNQPQHF.

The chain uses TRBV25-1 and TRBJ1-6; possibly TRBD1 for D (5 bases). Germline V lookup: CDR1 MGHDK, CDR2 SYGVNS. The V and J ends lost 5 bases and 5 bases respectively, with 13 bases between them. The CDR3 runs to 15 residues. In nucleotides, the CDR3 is TGTGCCAGCAGTAATTGGGGGGTGCATAATTCACCCCTCCACTTT. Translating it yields CASSNWGVHNSPLHF.

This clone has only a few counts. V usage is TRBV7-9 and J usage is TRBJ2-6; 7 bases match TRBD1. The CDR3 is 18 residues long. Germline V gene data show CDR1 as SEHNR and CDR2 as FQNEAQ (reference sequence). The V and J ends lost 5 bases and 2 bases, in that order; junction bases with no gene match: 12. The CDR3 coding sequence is TGTGCCAGCAGCCCTTACCGGGACAGCTACGCTGGGGCCAACGTCCTGACTTTC. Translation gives CASSPYRDSYAGANVLTF. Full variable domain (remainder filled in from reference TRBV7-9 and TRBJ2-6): DTGVSQNPRHKITKRGQNVTFRCDPISEHNRLYWYRQTLGQGPEFLTYFQNEAQLEKSRLLSDRFSAERPKGSFSTLEIQRTEQGDSAMYLCASSPYRDSYAGANVLTFGAGSRLTVL.

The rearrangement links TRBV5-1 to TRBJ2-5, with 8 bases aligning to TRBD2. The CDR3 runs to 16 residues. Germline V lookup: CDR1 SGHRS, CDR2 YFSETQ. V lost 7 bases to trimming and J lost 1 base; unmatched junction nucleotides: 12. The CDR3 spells CASYSGTRGGQETQYF. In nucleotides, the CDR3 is TGCGCCAGCTACTCCGGGACTAGGGGAGGCCAAGAGACCCAGTACTTC.

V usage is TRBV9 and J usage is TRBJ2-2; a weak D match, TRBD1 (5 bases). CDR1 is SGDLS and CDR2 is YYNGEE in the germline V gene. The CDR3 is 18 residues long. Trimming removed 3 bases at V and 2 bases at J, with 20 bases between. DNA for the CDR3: TGTGCCAGCAGCGCCTCCCCCGAAACAGGATTAAACACCGGGGAGCTGTTTTTT. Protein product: CASSASPETGLNTGELFF. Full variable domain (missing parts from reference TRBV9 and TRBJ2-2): DSGVTQTPKHLITATGQRVTLRCSPRSGDLSVYWYQQSLDQGLQFLIQYYNGEERAKGNILERFSAQQFPDLHSELNLSSLELGDSALYFCASSASPETGLNTGELFFGEGSRLTVL.

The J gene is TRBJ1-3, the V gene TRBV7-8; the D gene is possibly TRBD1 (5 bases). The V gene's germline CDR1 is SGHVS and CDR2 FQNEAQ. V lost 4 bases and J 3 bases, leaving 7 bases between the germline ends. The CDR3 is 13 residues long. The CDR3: CASSSGIGNTIYF. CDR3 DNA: TGTGCCAGCAGCTCAGGGATTGGAAACACCATATATTTT.

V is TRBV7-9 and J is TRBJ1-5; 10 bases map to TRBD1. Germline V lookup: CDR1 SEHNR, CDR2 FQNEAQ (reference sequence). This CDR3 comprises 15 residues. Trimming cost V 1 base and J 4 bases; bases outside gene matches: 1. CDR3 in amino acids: CASSLGGQGNQPQHF. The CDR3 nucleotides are TGTGCCAGCAGCTTAGGGGGACAGGGGAATCAGCCCCAGCATTTT.

CDR3 nucleotide sequence: TGTGCCAGCAGTCAGGCAGGGGCTACTATTTCTGGGGCCAACGTCCTGACTTTC. This codes for CASSQAGATISGANVLTF. The genes are TRBV7-9 and TRBJ2-6, with D possibly matching TRBD1 (6 bases). This CDR3 is built from 18 residues. The germline V and J ends were trimmed by 6 bases and 1 base, with 19 bases remaining between them. Germline V gives CDR1 SEHNR, CDR2 FQNEAQ (reference sequence).

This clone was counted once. CDR3 nucleotides: TGTGCCAGCAGCTCGCGGACTAGCGGGGGTGAGCAGTTCTTC. Amino acid sequence: CASSSRTSGGEQFF. The rearrangement uses TRBV11-3 and TRBJ2-1, with 13 positions matching TRBD2. Germline CDR1 SGHNT, CDR2 YENEEA. The CDR3 runs to 14 residues. The V and J ends lost 4 bases and 9 bases, in that order; junction bases with no gene match: 3.

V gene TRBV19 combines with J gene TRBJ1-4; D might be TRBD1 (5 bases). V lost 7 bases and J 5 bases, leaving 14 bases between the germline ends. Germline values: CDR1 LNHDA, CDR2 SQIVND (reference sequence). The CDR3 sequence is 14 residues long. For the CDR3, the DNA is TGTGCCAGTACCCCACGGGGGGGGAATGAAAAACTGTTTTTT. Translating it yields CASTPRGGNEKLFF.

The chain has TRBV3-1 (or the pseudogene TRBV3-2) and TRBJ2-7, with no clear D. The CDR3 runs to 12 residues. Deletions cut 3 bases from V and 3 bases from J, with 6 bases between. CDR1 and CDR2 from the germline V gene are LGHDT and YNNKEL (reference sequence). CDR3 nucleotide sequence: TGTGCCAGCAGCCATGTAGACTACGAGCAGTACTTC. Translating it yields CASSHVDYEQYF.

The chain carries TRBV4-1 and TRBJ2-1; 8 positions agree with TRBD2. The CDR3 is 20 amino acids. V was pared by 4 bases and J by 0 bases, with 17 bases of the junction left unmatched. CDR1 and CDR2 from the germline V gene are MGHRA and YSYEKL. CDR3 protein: CASSLREGAAGLSSYNEQFF. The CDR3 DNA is TGCGCCAGCAGCCTCCGGGAGGGTGCGGCAGGGCTGAGCTCCTACAATGAGCAGTTCTTC.

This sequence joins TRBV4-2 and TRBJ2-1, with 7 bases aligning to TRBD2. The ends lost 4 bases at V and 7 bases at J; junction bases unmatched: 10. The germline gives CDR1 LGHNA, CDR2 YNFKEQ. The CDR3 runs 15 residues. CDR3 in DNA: TGTGCCAGCAGCCCGGGAGGAGGAGGTAGGAATGAGCAGTTCTTC. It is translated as CASSPGGGGRNEQFF.

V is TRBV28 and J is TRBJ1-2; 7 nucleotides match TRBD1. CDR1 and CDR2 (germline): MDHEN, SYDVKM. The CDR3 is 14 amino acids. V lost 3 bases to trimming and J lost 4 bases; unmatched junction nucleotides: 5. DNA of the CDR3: TGTGCCAGCAGTTTCGGACAGGATATCTATGGCTACACCTTC. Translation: CASSFGQDIYGYTF.

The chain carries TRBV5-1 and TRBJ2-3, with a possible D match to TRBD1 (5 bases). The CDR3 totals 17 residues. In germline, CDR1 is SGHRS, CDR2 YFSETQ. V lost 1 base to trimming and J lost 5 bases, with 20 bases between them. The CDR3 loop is CASSLSSVKGRGDTQYF. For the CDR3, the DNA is TGCGCCAGCAGCTTGTCCTCGGTAAAGGGGCGCGGAGATACGCAGTATTTT.

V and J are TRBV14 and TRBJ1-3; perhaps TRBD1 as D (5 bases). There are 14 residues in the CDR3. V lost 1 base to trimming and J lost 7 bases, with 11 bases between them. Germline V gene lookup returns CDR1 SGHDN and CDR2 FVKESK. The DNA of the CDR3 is TGTGCCAGCAGCCAAGGGGGCCTAGGGAACACCATATATTTT. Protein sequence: CASSQGGLGNTIYF.

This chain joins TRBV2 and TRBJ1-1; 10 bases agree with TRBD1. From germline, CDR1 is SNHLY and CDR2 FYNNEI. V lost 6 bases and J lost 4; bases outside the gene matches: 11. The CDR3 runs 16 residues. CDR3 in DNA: TGTGCCAGCAGGAGAGGGACAGGGGCCTCGGGCACTGAAGCTTTCTTT. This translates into CASRRGTGASGTEAFF.